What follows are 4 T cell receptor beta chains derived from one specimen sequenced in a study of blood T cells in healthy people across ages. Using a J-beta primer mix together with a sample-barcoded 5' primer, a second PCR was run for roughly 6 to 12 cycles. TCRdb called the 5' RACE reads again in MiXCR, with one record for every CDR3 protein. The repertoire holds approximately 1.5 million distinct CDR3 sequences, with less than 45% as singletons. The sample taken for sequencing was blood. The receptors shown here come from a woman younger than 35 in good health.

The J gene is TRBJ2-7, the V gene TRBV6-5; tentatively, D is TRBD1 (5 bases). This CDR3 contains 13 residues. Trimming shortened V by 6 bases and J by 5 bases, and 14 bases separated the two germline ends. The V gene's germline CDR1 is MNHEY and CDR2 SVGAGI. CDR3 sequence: CASRFQGFNEQYF. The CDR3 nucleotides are TGTGCCAGCAGATTCCAGGGCTTTAACGAGCAGTACTTC.

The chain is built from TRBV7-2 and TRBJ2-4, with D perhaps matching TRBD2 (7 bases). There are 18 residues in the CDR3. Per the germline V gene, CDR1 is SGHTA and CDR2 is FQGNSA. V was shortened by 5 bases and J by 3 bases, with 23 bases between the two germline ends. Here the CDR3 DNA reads TGTGCCAGCAGCCTCGGGGGGCTAGCTGGGAGGGGCAAAAACATTCAGTACTTC. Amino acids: CASSLGGLAGRGKNIQYF.

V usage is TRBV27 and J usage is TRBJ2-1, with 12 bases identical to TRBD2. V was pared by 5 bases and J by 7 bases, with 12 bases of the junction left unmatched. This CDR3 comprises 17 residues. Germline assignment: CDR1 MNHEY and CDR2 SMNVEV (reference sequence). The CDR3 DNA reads TGTGCCAGCAGTCTACTATCTAGCGGGGGGGGTAGGAATGAGCAGTTCTTC. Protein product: CASSLLSSGGGRNEQFF.

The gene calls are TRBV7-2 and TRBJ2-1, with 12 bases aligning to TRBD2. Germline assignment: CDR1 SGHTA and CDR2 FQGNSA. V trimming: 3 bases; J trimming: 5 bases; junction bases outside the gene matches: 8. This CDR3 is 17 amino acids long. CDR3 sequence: CASSFDRLAGEHNEQFF. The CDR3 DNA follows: TGTGCCAGCAGCTTCGACCGACTAGCGGGAGAACACAATGAGCAGTTCTTC.